These T cell receptor beta chains were read from a single sample in a study of T cell responses to AZD1222 COVID-19 vaccine. Sequencing used immunoSEQ multiplex PCR; TCRdb keeps in-frame clones, though not all of them. This sample yields approximately 130,000 clones, of which 80% to 95% are seen a single time; roughly 1% belongs to the top ten. The sample here was peripheral blood, taken 28 days after the second AZD1222 dose. Source of these receptors: an adult who received the AZD1222 COVID-19 vaccine. Both conserved end residues are part of each CDR3. Clone size, where shown, is once, few, many, or a class for clones that have expanded.

v_call	j_call	clone_size	cdr3_aa
TRBV6-2/TRBV6-3	TRBJ1-5	.	CASSSTGENQPQHF
TRBV15	TRBJ2-3	.	CATSRGGVDTQYF
TRBV9	TRBJ2-1	.	CASDRGSNEQFF
TRBV11-2	TRBJ2-2	.	CASTPRAQGSAGELFF
TRBV18	TRBJ2-1	.	CASSPLAGEEFF
TRBV5-4	TRBJ2-1	once	CASSSPTSANNEQFF
TRBV19	TRBJ2-3	.	CASSPGGTDTQYF
TRBV2	TRBJ1-1	.	CASSGQGRVNTEAFF
TRBV21-1	TRBJ2-1	.	CASSKDKGASGRPSKSGEQFF
TRBV5-8	TRBJ1-1	once	CATRWGLNTEAFF
TRBV6-5	TRBJ1-5	.	CATRGGGAGNQPQHF
TRBV11-3	TRBJ2-7	once	CASTPSGTGTYEQYF
TRBV6-1	TRBJ2-7	.	CASSEALGAGSYEQYF
TRBV6-5	TRBJ1-2	once	CASWRGGQGHYGYTF
TRBV7-2	TRBJ2-4	.	CASSEGQGVGKNIQYF
TRBV19	TRBJ1-1	.	CASRTQNVNTEAFF
TRBV5-6	TRBJ2-5	.	CASSLQGQGETQYF
TRBV6-1	TRBJ2-7	few	CASSDVGRPYEQYF
TRBV3-1/TRBV3-2	TRBJ2-7	.	CARNGTGGDYEQYF
TRBV2	TRBJ1-1	once	CASSDWGGNTEAFF
TRBV5-5	TRBJ2-5	.	CASSLLTGWETQYF
TRBV27	TRBJ1-2	.	CASSPTGGNYGYTF
TRBV15	TRBJ1-4	.	CATSVKGETNEKLFF
TRBV27	TRBJ1-2	.	CASSLKGTGVPSFIYGYTF
TRBV7-8	TRBJ2-5	.	CASSAGTSGVGETQYF
TRBV4-2	TRBJ1-1	.	CASSQDWGVPEAFF
TRBV9	TRBJ2-5	.	CASSVRFGETQYF
TRBV10-3	TRBJ1-6	.	CAIRSGGDRRDSPLHF